These T cell receptor beta chains were read from a single sample in a study of glioma-infiltrating T cells after dendritic cell vaccination. Libraries were prepared by immunoSEQ multiplex PCR; TCRdb keeps only in-frame clonotypes and omits some of them. This table has around 90,000 clones, around three quarters appearing once. The specimen comprised blood, sampled before dendritic cell vaccination. These receptors all come from a human donor with glioblastoma. The CDR3 runs from the conserved cysteine through the conserved F or W. A D gene is named only where the DNA matches it firmly. The size entry is marked missing in some rows and otherwise reads once, few, many or a size class.

TRBJ2-7 | TRBD1 | TRBV14 | - | CASSPWTGASYEQYF | TGTGCCAGCAGCCCCTGGACAGGGGCCTCCTACGAGCAGTACTTC
TRBJ2-3 | TRBD1 | TRBV7-7 | once | CASSLGQMNTDTQYF | TGTGCTAGCAGCTTGGGACAGATGAATACAGATACGCAGTATTTT
TRBJ1-1 | - | TRBV2 | once | CASSEEGGLNTEAFF | TGTGCCAGCAGTGAAGAAGGAGGGTTGAACACTGAAGCTTTCTTT
TRBJ1-1 | - | TRBV6-5 | - | CASRQPWNTEAFF | TGTGCCAGCCGACAGCCATGGAACACTGAAGCTTTCTTT
TRBJ1-3 | - | TRBV19 | - | CASSTNPGSGNTIYF | TGTGCCAGTAGTACTAACCCGGGCTCTGGAAACACCATATATTTT
TRBJ2-1 | TRBD2 | TRBV19 | - | CASSKTSGSKYNEQFF | TGTGCCAGTAGTAAAACTAGCGGGAGTAAGTACAATGAGCAGTTCTTC
TRBJ2-7 | - | TRBV6-5 | - | CASRRLQAIYEQYF | TGTGCCAGCAGGCGGTTACAGGCGATCTACGAGCAGTACTTC
TRBJ2-1 | - | TRBV5-6 | - | CASSFRANEQFF | TGTGCCAGCAGCTTCAGGGCTAATGAGCAGTTCTTC
TRBJ2-7 | TRBD1 | TRBV6-1 | - | CASTQGAWSYEQYF | TGTGCCAGCACCCAGGGGGCTTGGTCCTACGAGCAGTACTTC
TRBJ2-2 | - | TRBV4-2 | - | CASSLPGESATAGELFF | TGTGCCAGCAGCCTTCCTGGAGAGAGCGCGACCGCCGGGGAGCTGTTTTTT
TRBJ2-7 | TRBD2 | TRBV7-9 | - | CASSSPGLFYEQYF | TGTGCCAGCAGCTCGCCGGGACTATTCTACGAGCAGTACTTC
TRBJ2-1 | - | TRBV9 | - | CASSGGLHTLNEQFF | TGTGCCAGCAGCGGGGGACTGCACACATTGAATGAGCAGTTCTTC
TRBJ1-2 | - | TRBV27 | - | CASRKGGDSSGYTF | TGTGCCAGCAGGAAAGGGGGTGACTCCTCTGGCTACACCTTC
TRBJ2-1 | TRBD2 | TRBV29-1 | - | CSVGRGGNEQFF | TGCAGCGTGGGGCGGGGGGGCAATGAGCAGTTCTTC
TRBJ2-7 | - | TRBV19 | - | CASSPLGAGPGREQYF | TGTGCCAGTAGTCCCCTAGGGGCGGGGCCAGGACGAGAGCAGTACTTC
TRBJ2-7 | TRBD1 | TRBV6-5 | once | CASTVTGSSYEQYF | TGTGCCAGCACCGTGACAGGGAGCTCCTACGAGCAGTACTTC
TRBJ1-1 | - | TRBV4-2 | - | CASSQDLGSEAFF | TGTGCCAGCAGCCAAGATCTAGGCTCTGAAGCTTTCTTT
TRBJ1-2 | - | TRBV30 | - | CAWSNIYGYTF | TGTGCCTGGAGTAATATCTATGGCTACACCTTC
TRBJ2-3 | - | TRBV5-1 | - | CASSLEGTDTQYF | TGCGCCAGCAGCTTAGAGGGAACAGATACGCAGTATTTT
TRBJ2-7 | - | TRBV5-1 | - | CASTSMYYRVPFSEQYF | TGCGCCAGCACCAGCATGTACTACAGGGTCCCTTTCAGCGAGCAGTACTTC
TRBJ2-6 | TRBD1 | TRBV18 | few | CASSRQGEPSGANVLTF | TGTGCCAGCTCCCGACAGGGAGAACCCAGTGGGGCCAACGTCCTGACTTTC
TRBJ1-2 | - | TRBV6-6 | - | CASSYPRVDYGYTF | TGTGCCAGCAGTTACCCCAGGGTCGACTATGGCTACACCTTC
TRBJ1-5 | - | TRBV2 | - | CASTLGQIQPQHF | TGTGCCAGCACCCTAGGACAGATTCAGCCCCAGCATTTT